One sample yielded the 14 T cell receptor beta chains listed below, sequenced in a study of blood T cell repertoires in COVID-19. The repertoire was sequenced with immunoSEQ multiplex PCR; TCRdb's copy has only in-frame clones and lacks some. The repertoire holds approximately 190,000 clones, 84% seen once, with 4.5% to 6% in the top ten. Sequencing input: peripheral blood. Receptors originate from a woman aged 70-85 years with active or convalescent COVID-19.

The chain couples TRBV27 to TRBJ2-7, with 11 bases fitting TRBD2. The CDR3 loop spans 15 amino acids. Per germline, CDR1 MNHEY and CDR2 SMNVEV (reference sequence). The ends lost 8 bases at V and 8 bases at J; junction bases unmatched: 14. The CDR3 coding sequence is TGTGCCAGCGGCCACCCGGGACTAGCGGATCGACAGCAGTACTTC. Translating it yields CASGHPGLADRQQYF.

The table lists this clone with many counts. Here the CDR3 DNA reads TGTGCCAGCAGCCGGCTAAGGGGAGGAAACCAAGAGACCCAGTACTTC. Its translation: CASSRLRGGNQETQYF. The V gene is TRBV14, the J gene TRBJ2-5; the D gene is possibly TRBD2 (6 bases). V was clipped by 4 bases and J by 0 bases, with 15 bases between them. Germline values: CDR1 SGHDN, CDR2 FVKESK. The CDR3 covers 16 residues.

The rearrangement links TRBV5-1 to TRBJ1-2, with TRBD1 matching over 7 bases. Germline V gene data show CDR1 as SGHRS and CDR2 as YFSETQ. This CDR3 region has 12 residues. V dropped 5 bases and J dropped 7; count of bases not matched to a gene: 5. Here the CDR3 DNA reads TGCGCCAGCAGTCAGGGGGTATCTGGCTACACCTTC. It codes for CASSQGVSGYTF.

The J gene is TRBJ2-1, the V gene TRBV12-3 or TRBV12-4; 7 positions match TRBD2. The V gene end was trimmed by 6 bases and the J gene end by 3 bases; junction bases not matched to a gene: 2. This CDR3 has 13 amino acids. CDR3 nucleotide sequence: TGTGCCAGCAGAAGCGGGGTCTACAATGAGCAGTTCTTC. Amino acid sequence: CASRSGVYNEQFF.

The rearrangement uses TRBV18 and TRBJ2-1; 11 bases match TRBD1. This CDR3 is built from 18 residues. CDR1 KGHSH and CDR2 LQKENI come from the germline V gene. Trimming took 3 bases from V and 7 from J; bases not matched to a gene: 14. In DNA form, the CDR3 reads TGTGCCAGCTCACCGCCCAAGGGGACAGGGGGATTGAGGAATGAGCAGTTCTTC. Encoded protein: CASSPPKGTGGLRNEQFF.

The chain couples TRBV4-1 to TRBJ2-1; D is perhaps TRBD2 (6 bases). Trimming stripped 4 bases from V and 6 bases from J, with 19 bases between. From germline, CDR1 is MGHRA and CDR2 YSYEKL. The CDR3 extends over 16 amino acids. CDR3 protein: CASSLPPRESRNEQFF. The CDR3 coding sequence is TGCGCCAGCAGCCTGCCCCCCCGGGAGTCGCGCAATGAGCAGTTCTTC.

The chain joins TRBV6-5 to TRBJ2-3, with TRBD2 matching 9 bases. J was trimmed by 2 bases and V by 2 bases; bases with no gene match: 2. Germline assignment: CDR1 MNHEY and CDR2 SVGAGI. This CDR3 contains 15 residues. CDR3 sequence: CASSYSGRNTDTQYF. CDR3 bases: TGTGCCAGCAGTTACAGCGGGAGGAACACAGATACGCAGTATTTT.

The chain couples TRBV2 to TRBJ2-1; D unresolved. Germline V gives CDR1 SNHLY, CDR2 FYNNEI. This CDR3 region has 12 residues. V lost 5 bases, J lost 8 bases, and 10 bases lay in between. CDR3 DNA: TGTGCCAGCAGTAGTCTAGTCCATGAGCAGTTCTTC. Translation gives CASSSLVHEQFF. Supplemented by reference TRBV2 and TRBJ2-1, the full variable domain reads EPEVTQTPSHQVTQMGQEVILRCVPISNHLYFYWYRQILGQKVEFLVSFYNNEISEKSEIFDDQFSVERPDGSNFTLKIRSTKLEDSAMYFCASSSLVHEQFFGPGTRLTVL.

This clone appeared a few times. The V and J genes are TRBV3-1 (or the pseudogene TRBV3-2) and TRBJ1-3, with D perhaps TRBD1 (5 bases). V was shortened by 8 bases and J by 4 bases, with 18 bases between the two germline ends. The CDR3 contains 15 residues. CDR1 is LGHDT and CDR2 is YNNKEL in the germline V gene (reference sequence). In nucleotides, the CDR3 is TGTGCCAGCCGGAATCCCGGGACTGCCGGAAACACCATATATTTT. Translated, it gives CASRNPGTAGNTIYF.

In its sample, this clone was seen once. The V gene is TRBV18, the J gene TRBJ1-1; a weak D match, TRBD1 (5 bases). Trimming removed 3 bases at V and 6 bases at J, with 14 bases between. The CDR3 loop spans 14 amino acids. Germline CDR1 is KGHSH and CDR2 is LQKENI. CDR3 DNA: TGTGCCAGCTCACCTGCCCAGGGCTGGTCTGAAGCTTTCTTT. This codes for CASSPAQGWSEAFF.

This chain links TRBV27 with TRBJ1-1; TRBD1 is a possible D gene (5 bases). Trimming cost V 0 bases and J 5 bases, with 16 bases left between them. This CDR3 is 16 amino acids long. Per germline, CDR1 MNHEY and CDR2 SMNVEV (reference sequence). CDR3 nucleotide sequence: TGTGCCAGCAGTTTATCGAAAACGGGGAGGGGAACTGAAGCTTTCTTT. Protein sequence: CASSLSKTGRGTEAFF.

J is TRBJ2-1 and V is TRBV15, with 12 bases identical to TRBD2. V trimming: 8 bases; J trimming: 7 bases; junction bases outside the gene matches: 3. This CDR3 contains 13 residues. Germline V lookup: CDR1 LNHNV, CDR2 YYDKDF (reference sequence). The DNA for the CDR3 is TGTGCCACCCGACTAGCGGGAGTGAATGAGCAGTTCTTC. Its protein product is CATRLAGVNEQFF. Complete variable domain (other parts from reference TRBV15 and TRBJ2-1): DAMVIQNPRYQVTQFGKPVTLSCSQTLNHNVMYWYQQKSSQAPKLLFHYYDKDFNNEADTPDNFQSRRPNTSFCFLDIRSPGLGDTAMYLCATRLAGVNEQFFGPGTRLTVL.

This clone has only a few counts. The J gene is TRBJ2-1, the V gene TRBV5-6; 7 nucleotides agree with TRBD1. V shed 3 bases and J 6 bases; nucleotides not matched to a gene: 6. Germline CDR1 reads SGHDT; CDR2 reads YYEEEE. This CDR3 region has 14 residues. The CDR3 nucleotides are TGTGCCAGCAGCTACGCGACAGGGCGCAATGAGCAGTTCTTC. Translated, it gives CASSYATGRNEQFF.

The chain's CDR3 is CASSLVSFYEQYF. The CDR3 nucleotides read TGCGCCAGCAGCTTGGTGTCTTTCTACGAGCAGTACTTC. The J gene is TRBJ2-7, the V gene TRBV5-1; no clear D. CDR3 length equals 13 residues. Germline CDR1 and CDR2: SGHRS and YFSETQ. The germline V and J ends were trimmed by 0 bases and 3 bases, with 7 bases remaining between them.